The 14 T cell receptor beta chains reported below all come from one sample, sequenced in a study of blood T cell repertoires in COVID-19. Clones were sequenced by immunoSEQ multiplex PCR, and TCRdb holds only the in-frame ones, with some missing. The table lists about 160,000 clones, under 80% of them singletons. The sample consisted of peripheral blood. Receptor source: a man aged 70 or older with acute or convalescent COVID-19.

The chain links TRBV7-9 to TRBJ2-1, with D unclear. From germline, CDR1 is SEHNR and CDR2 FQNEAQ (reference sequence). This CDR3 spans 13 amino acids. Trimming took off 2 bases at V and 7 bases at J, with 9 bases between the two ends. The CDR3 spells CASSLTEFNEQFF. DNA for the CDR3: TGTGCCAGCAGCTTAACAGAATTTAATGAGCAGTTCTTC. Supplemented by reference TRBV7-9 and TRBJ2-1, the full variable domain reads DTGVSQNPRHKITKRGQNVTFRCDPISEHNRLYWYRQTLGQGPEFLTYFQNEAQLEKSRLLSDRFSAERPKGSFSTLEIQRTEQGDSAMYLCASSLTEFNEQFFGPGTRLTVL.

This clone appeared once. V and J are TRBV5-1 and TRBJ2-1; TRBD2 matches 11 bases. Trimming cost V 3 bases and J 7 bases; bases outside gene matches: 6. CDR1 is SGHRS, CDR2 YFSETQ, per germline. This CDR3 spans 15 amino acids. This CDR3 reads CASSWATSGDNEQFF. In nucleotides, the CDR3 is TGCGCCAGCAGCTGGGCGACTAGCGGGGATAATGAGCAGTTCTTC.

V and J are TRBV28 and TRBJ1-5, with 9 bases that match TRBD1. Germline CDR1 is MDHEN and CDR2 is SYDVKM. With 6 bases clipped from V and 2 bases from J, the junction kept 11 bases outside the gene matches. This CDR3 has 17 residues. CDR3 region: CASRKPMGQGGNQPQHF. CDR3 coding DNA: TGTGCCAGCAGAAAGCCGATGGGACAGGGAGGCAATCAGCCCCAGCATTTT.

This clone was seen a handful of times. The chain combines TRBV28 with TRBJ1-5; perhaps TRBD1 as D (6 bases). Trimming took 7 bases from V and 4 from J, leaving 11 bases between them. Germline V gene data show CDR1 as MDHEN and CDR2 as SYDVKM. The CDR3 length is 13 residues. CDR3: CASITGRNQPQHF. The CDR3 DNA sequence: TGTGCCAGCATTACAGGGAGAAATCAGCCCCAGCATTTT.

The chain is built from TRBV19 and TRBJ2-7; TRBD2 matches 11 bases. With V trimmed by 5 bases and J by 0 bases, 6 bases remained unmatched. The CDR3 consists of 16 residues. Germline CDR1 LNHDA, CDR2 SQIVND (reference sequence). CDR3 DNA: TGTGCCAGTAGTTTCACCGGGACTAGCGGCTCCTACGAGCAGTACTTC. It codes for CASSFTGTSGSYEQYF.

This clone was found many times. The chain combines TRBV5-1 with TRBJ2-2, with 9 bases identical to TRBD2. The CDR3 runs to 18 residues. Trimming cost V 3 bases and J 0 bases; bases outside gene matches: 9. Germline lookup yields CDR1 SGHRS and CDR2 YFSETQ. As DNA, the CDR3 is TGCGCCAGCAGCTCCGGGCTAGCGGGGCGTGCGAACACCGGGGAGCTGTTTTTT. Its translation: CASSSGLAGRANTGELFF.

A note on this clone: Mismatch with germline at one junction end may stem from a read error. The rearrangement uses TRBV10-2 and TRBJ2-1; D uncertain. The germline gives CDR1 WSHSY, CDR2 SAAADI. This CDR3 spans 12 amino acids. The CDR3 DNA reads TGCGCCAGCAGTAAGTCTAGCAATGAGCAGTTCTTC. This codes for CASSKSSNEQFF.

The chain couples TRBV27 to TRBJ2-7; the match to TRBD2 covers 9 bases. The length of the CDR3 is 16 residues. V shed 5 bases and J 0 bases; nucleotides not matched to a gene: 8. Germline CDR1 reads MNHEY; CDR2 reads SMNVEV (reference sequence). As DNA, the CDR3 is TGTGCCAGCAGTCCCTCTAGCGGGGTCCGCTCCTACGAGCAGTACTTC. This translates into CASSPSSGVRSYEQYF.

The chain joins TRBV19 to TRBJ2-2, with D tentatively TRBD2 (5 bases). Germline-derived CDR1 and CDR2 are LNHDA and SQIVND (reference sequence). This CDR3 region has 14 residues. Trimming took off 7 bases at V and 0 bases at J, with 9 bases between the two ends. The CDR3 DNA reads as TGTGCCAGTAAGGACTTACCGAACACCGGGGAGCTGTTTTTT. Translated, it gives CASKDLPNTGELFF.

The chain joins TRBV2 to TRBJ1-1; 7 positions match TRBD1. The CDR3 is 14 amino acids. Germline assignment: CDR1 SNHLY and CDR2 FYNNEI. The V gene end was trimmed by 2 bases and the J gene end by 7 bases; junction bases not matched to a gene: 7. The CDR3 DNA reads TGTGCCAGCAGTGAATACGGAAGACAGGGTGAAGCTTTCTTT. Its translation is CASSEYGRQGEAFF.

V gene TRBV6-2 or TRBV6-3 combines with J gene TRBJ2-7, with TRBD1 identical over 8 bases. The CDR3 covers 14 residues. Germline trimming cut 5 bases from V and 2 bases from J; bases unmatched to any gene: 5. The germline V gene has CDR1 MNHEY and CDR2 SVGEGT. The CDR3: CASSDRDRTYEQYF. Here the CDR3 DNA reads TGTGCCAGCAGTGACCGGGACAGGACCTACGAGCAGTACTTC.

The chain links TRBV10-2 to TRBJ1-2; TRBD1 aligns across 8 bases. There are 12 residues in the CDR3. The V gene's germline CDR1 is WSHSY and CDR2 SAAADI. Trimming cost V 6 bases and J 6 bases; bases outside gene matches: 3. CDR3 coding DNA: TGCGCCAGCAGCTTGACAGGGGATGGCTACACCTTC. Translation gives CASSLTGDGYTF.

The chain combines TRBV6-6 with TRBJ1-2, with 7 bases lining up with TRBD1. The CDR3 has 13 residues. V lost 6 bases and J lost 7; bases outside the gene matches: 8. Germline V gene sequence: CDR1 MNHNY, CDR2 SVGAGI (reference sequence). The CDR3 protein is CASRPDRDGGYTF. CDR3 nucleotides: TGTGCCAGCAGACCCGACAGGGATGGTGGCTACACCTTC.

The rearrangement links TRBV7-9 to TRBJ1-5; no clear D. The CDR3 sequence is 12 residues long. In germline, CDR1 is SEHNR, CDR2 FQNEAQ (reference sequence). V was clipped by 5 bases and J by 5 bases, with 7 bases between them. The CDR3 is CASSRDHQPQHF. The CDR3 coding sequence is TGTGCCAGCAGCCGCGATCATCAGCCCCAGCATTTT.